This entry lists 10 T cell receptor beta chains sequenced from one sample in a study of CD8 T cells in Susac syndrome. An input of about 0.45 to 1 ug of RNA was subjected to reverse transcription using random hexamers. TCRdb ran MiXCR on the immunoSEQ multiplex PCR reads and lists one entry per CDR3 protein. Of under 150,000 distinct CDR3 sequences listed, 85% to 95% are singletons. The sample taken for sequencing was CD4+ T cells from PBMCs. Receptors originate from a human donor with Susac syndrome.

The chain is built from TRBV19 and TRBJ2-7; possible D gene TRBD2, 7 bases. Germline CDR1 reads LNHDA; CDR2 reads SQIVND (reference sequence). CDR3 size: 14 residues. The V and J ends lost 6 bases and 3 bases respectively, with 15 bases between them. CDR3 nucleotide sequence: TGTGCCAGTAGGAGGGGGAGCGGGAACTACGAGCAGTACTTC. Its protein product is CASRRGSGNYEQYF.

The J gene is TRBJ1-2, the V gene TRBV30; D remains unclear. The germline CDR1 and CDR2 sequences are GTSNPN and SVGIG (reference sequence). This CDR3 contains 13 residues. Trimming took off 2 bases at V and 2 bases at J, with 9 bases between the two ends. Here the CDR3 DNA reads TGTGCCTGGAGTCAGGATCGGAACTATGGCTACACCTTC. Its translation is CAWSQDRNYGYTF.

With regard to this clonotype: Germline is not matched at one junction end, which may reflect a read error. The J gene is TRBJ2-7, the V gene TRBV29-1, with 7 nucleotides matching TRBD1. Germline V gene sequence: CDR1 SQVTM, CDR2 ANQGSEA. The CDR3 extends over 13 amino acids. CDR3 DNA: TGCAGCGTCGAAGGAACAGGGGACCACGAGCAGTACTTC. Protein: CSVEGTGDHEQYF.

The rearrangement joins TRBV24-1 to TRBJ1-2; weak D call: TRBD1 (6 bases). Germline-derived CDR1 and CDR2 are KGHDR and SFDVKD. V was pared by 3 bases and J by 2 bases, with 6 bases between. This CDR3 region has 13 residues. CDR3 bases: TGTGCCACCAGTGATGGGGGCAACTATGGCTACACCTTC. This translates into CATSDGGNYGYTF.

The V gene is TRBV20-1, the J gene TRBJ2-5; 10 positions match TRBD1. V dropped 8 bases and J dropped 5; count of bases not matched to a gene: 5. The CDR3 runs 12 residues. Germline CDR1 DFQATT, CDR2 SNEGSKA (reference sequence). This CDR3 is CSTGTGVETQYF. The DNA of the CDR3 is TGCAGTACCGGGACAGGGGTGGAGACCCAGTACTTC.

The chain uses TRBV5-4 and TRBJ2-7; D is perhaps TRBD1 (6 bases). Germline V lookup: CDR1 SGHNT, CDR2 YYREEE (reference sequence). Trimming pared 3 bases from V and 6 bases from J, leaving 16 bases between. The CDR3 contains 14 residues. CDR3 region: CASSSSGHLFEQYF. The CDR3 region has the DNA TGTGCCAGCAGCTCCTCGGGACACCTCTTCGAGCAGTACTTC. The variable domain in full, with the rest retrieved from reference TRBV5-4 and TRBJ2-7, is ETGVTQSPTHLIKTRGQQVTLRCSSQSGHNTVSWYQQALGQGPQFIFQYYREEENGRGNFPPRFSGLQFPNYSSELNVNALELDDSALYLCASSSSGHLFEQYFGPGTRLTVT.

This clonotype occurred once. The V call is TRBV12-3 or TRBV12-4, the J call TRBJ1-5, with a possible D match to TRBD1 (6 bases). V lost 3 bases and J lost 7, with 13 bases in between. This CDR3 comprises 14 residues. The CDR3 coding sequence is TGTGCCAGCAGTTTTGACAGGAAGGGACAGCCCCAGCATTTT. Protein: CASSFDRKGQPQHF.

The chain combines TRBV7-2 with TRBJ1-1; D is unresolved. The CDR3 runs 12 residues. Germline V CDR1 and CDR2: SGHTA, FQGNSA. V was pared by 2 bases and J by 4 bases, with 5 bases between. The CDR3 DNA reads as TGTGCCAGCAGCTTAATGAGCACTGAAGCTTTCTTT. Translation: CASSLMSTEAFF.

This chain connects TRBV10-3 to TRBJ2-3; 7 bases line up with TRBD2. The germline V gene has CDR1 ENHRY and CDR2 SYGVKD. V shed 8 bases and J 0 bases; nucleotides not matched to a gene: 5. The CDR3 has 14 amino acids. The chain's CDR3 is CAIQSGTSTDTQYF. CDR3 in DNA: TGTGCCATCCAGAGCGGGACGAGCACAGATACGCAGTATTTT.

The V call is TRBV18, the J call TRBJ1-1; D is uncertain. Trimming pared 3 bases from V and 2 bases from J, leaving 7 bases between. The germline CDR1 and CDR2 sequences are KGHSH and LQKENI. This CDR3 spans 13 amino acids. In DNA form, the CDR3 reads TGTGCCAGCTCACCGAACAGAAACACTGAAGCTTTCTTT. Encoded protein: CASSPNRNTEAFF.